The next 9 T cell receptor delta chains were all read from a single sample in a study of Vγ9Vδ2 T cells in congenital toxoplasmosis. A single-tube template-switch cDNA reaction was primed with TRGC- and TRDC-specific primers. The TRGC primer design covered both constant genes, TRGC1 and TRGC2. TCRdb re-called the reads with CATT. The table lists roughly 220 delta-chain clones, approximately 10% of them singletons. Source material: gamma-delta T cells from blood. These receptor sequences come from a child younger than 10 born to a mother with Toxoplasma gondii infection during pregnancy, either congenitally infected or uninfected (not recorded which).

This clone is hyperexpanded (1% or more) in the sample. Other DNA sequences in this sample translate to the same CDR3. The rearrangement joins TRDV2 to TRDJ3; 12 bases are shared with TRDD3. This CDR3 is built from 19 residues. Losses at the gene ends were 2 bases for V and 0 bases for J; bases not matched to a gene: 4. The germline V gene encodes CDR1 GEAIGNYY and CDR2 EKD. CDR3: CACDSWGIRSSWDTRQMFF. The CDR3, as DNA: TGTGCCTGTGACAGCTGGGGGATACGTAGCTCCTGGGACACCCGACAGATGTTTTTC.

There are a few counts of this clone. The protein that TCRdb holds for this DNA derives from a much larger clone and differs from the translated DNA at residue 3, which likely indicates a read error; the protein shown here is translated from the DNA. This sequence joins TRDV2 and TRDJ3; 11 positions agree with TRDD3. CDR3 length equals 17 residues. Germline CDR1 GEAIGNYY, CDR2 EKD. The CDR3 loop reads CARDILGDTWDTRQMFF. DNA of the CDR3: TGTGCCCGTGACATACTGGGGGATACCTGGGACACCCGACAGATGTTTTTC.

Regarding this clone: TCRdb's protein for this DNA is that of a much larger clone and differs from the translation at residue 14, likely a read error; the protein shown is the DNA translation. The rearrangement links TRDV2 to TRDJ3; a possible D gene is TRDD3 (6 bases). The CDR3 spans 17 residues. Germline loops: CDR1 GEAIGNYY, CDR2 EKD. DNA of the CDR3: TGTGCCTGTGACACCGCGGGGGAGACTTGGGACACCCGACGGATGTTTTTC. Protein sequence: CACDTAGETWDTRRMFF.

In this sample, this clone turned up a few times. This DNA translates differently at residue 5 from the TCRdb protein, which is that of a much larger clone; a read error is likely, and the protein shown is the DNA's own translation. The J gene is TRDJ3, the V gene TRDV2; 11 bases line up with TRDD3. Germline CDR1 reads GEAIGNYY; CDR2 reads EKD. After removal of 1 base from V and 10 bases from J, the junction contained 11 bases not matched to a gene. The CDR3 consists of 18 residues. This chain's CDR3 is CACDTLGDTQGKTRQMFF. The DNA for the CDR3 is TGTGCCTGTGACACTTTGGGGGATACGCAAGGAAAGACCCGACAGATGTTTTTC.

Concerning this clone: The protein held in TCRdb is that of a much larger clone and does not match this DNA's translation at residue 14, likely because of a read error; the protein shown is translated from the DNA. The J gene is TRDJ3, the V gene TRDV2; 12 bases fit TRDD3. Per the germline V gene, CDR1 is GEAIGNYY and CDR2 is EKD. The CDR3 loop spans 19 amino acids. The DNA for the CDR3 is TGTGCCTGTGACAGCTGGGGGATACGTAGCTCCTGGGACGCCCGACAGATGTTTTTC. It is translated as CACDSWGIRSSWDARQMFF.

This clone appeared a few times. The protein held in TCRdb is that of a much larger clone and does not match this DNA's translation at residue 4, likely because of a read error; the protein shown is translated from the DNA. J is TRDJ3 and V is TRDV2, with 12 bases identical to TRDD3. This CDR3 is built from 19 residues. V lost 5 bases to trimming and J lost 0 bases; unmatched junction nucleotides: 7. Germline V gene lookup returns CDR1 GEAIGNYY and CDR2 EKD. CDR3: CACGSWGIRSSWDTRQMFF. The CDR3 DNA sequence: TGTGCCTGTGGCAGCTGGGGGATACGTAGCTCCTGGGACACCCGACAGATGTTTTTC.

Remarks on this clone: This likely came from a read error, as a far larger clone is one base away. The J gene is TRDJ3, the V gene TRDV2; TRDD3 matches 12 bases. Germline CDR1 GEAIGNYY, CDR2 EKD. The CDR3 is made up of 17 amino acids. CDR3 region: CACDILGDTWDTRQLFF. The DNA for the CDR3 is TGTGCCTGTGACATACTGGGGGATACCTGGGACACCCGACAGTTGTTTTTC.

By sample share, this clone is hyperexpanded. The same CDR3 arises from other DNA sequences in this sample as well. The V call is TRDV2, the J call TRDJ2; 11 nucleotides agree with TRDD3. The CDR3 consists of 16 residues. Germline loops: CDR1 GEAIGNYY, CDR2 EKD. J gave up 1 base and V 3 bases, and 3 bases lay outside the gene matches. This CDR3 reads CACDVLGDILTAQLFF. In DNA, the CDR3 is TGTGCCTGTGACGTACTGGGGGATATTTTGACAGCACAACTCTTCTTT.

Note on this clone: TCRdb shows a much larger clone's protein in place of this DNA's translation, and the two differ at residue 12, likely through a read error; the protein shown is translated from the DNA. The chain couples TRDV2 to TRDJ3, with 12 bases aligning to TRDD3. Germline CDR1 GEAIGNYY, CDR2 EKD. CDR3 length: 19 amino acids. The CDR3 region has the DNA TGTGCCTGTGACAGCTGGGGGATACGTAGCTCCCGGGACACCCGACAGATGTTTTTC. Amino acid sequence: CACDSWGIRSSRDTRQMFF.